The 21 T cell receptor beta chains below were found in one sample sequenced in a study of tumor-infiltrating lymphocytes in primary liver carcinoma. With a constant-region primer, TCR beta cDNA was made from approximately 520 ng of total RNA. Researchers made the TCR beta libraries by running three nested multiplex PCR rounds with slightly modified ARM-PCR. Primers for the first two PCR rounds were TRBV1-TRBV30 forward primers and a C-beta reverse primer (roughly 10 cycles per round). Via MiXCR, TCRdb re-called the multiplex PCR reads, giving one row per CDR3 protein. The sample lists some 38,000 distinct CDR3 sequences, roughly 69% occurring once. Co-extraction of RNA and DNA was performed on about 20-33 mg of unsorted bulk tissue. Sequencing was done on a sample of liver tumor tissue from sampling region 4. Subset given: tumor region T4, right-lateral pole. These receptors were taken from a man aged 40-55 years with primary liver carcinoma and hepatitis B virus infection.

In regard to this clonotype: Just one base apart from a much larger clone, this may be a read error. The V call is TRBV7-2, the J call TRBJ2-3; TRBD2 is a possible D gene (5 bases). Looked up from germline, CDR1 is SGHTA and CDR2 is FQGNSA. The CDR3 is 14 amino acids. The DNA of the CDR3 is TGTGCCAGCAGCTTAGACGGGAACACAGAGACGCAGTATTTT. It is translated as CASSLDGNTETQYF.

Concerning this clonotype: Relative to the germline gene, one junction end is altered; a read error may explain this. V is TRBV10-2 and J is TRBJ2-7; D not resolved. The CDR3 runs to 14 residues. Germline V gene lookup returns CDR1 WSHSY and CDR2 SAAADI. The CDR3 DNA reads as TGCGTCAGCATAGACAAGTGGGGTCAACCCGAGCAGTACTTC. As protein: CVSIDKWGQPEQYF.

In its sample, this clonotype was seen once. A read error may account for a junction end that differs from germline. In nucleotides, the CDR3 is TGTGCCAGCAGTCCGGCAAGAGACACCTCTGGGGCCAACGTCCTGACTTTT. This codes for CASSPARDTSGANVLTF. This sequence joins TRBV28 and TRBJ2-6; a weak D match, TRBD1 (5 bases). The CDR3 runs 17 residues. The germline V gene has CDR1 MDHEN and CDR2 SYDVKM. Drawing the rest from reference TRBV28 and TRBJ2-6, the complete variable domain is DVKVTQSSRYLVKRTGEKVFLECVQDMDHENMFWYRQDPGLGLRLIYFSYDVKMKEKGDIPEGYSVSREKKERFSLILESASTNQTSMYLCASSPARDTSGANVLTFGAGSRLTVL.

The chain has TRBV28 and TRBJ2-3, with a possible D match to TRBD2 (7 bases). Germline-derived CDR1 and CDR2 are MDHEN and SYDVKM. The CDR3 runs to 14 residues. V lost 8 bases to trimming and J lost 3 bases, with 15 bases between them. CDR3 in amino acids: CASGLGRGTDTQYF. DNA for the CDR3: TGTGCCAGCGGCTTAGGGAGGGGGACAGATACGCAGTATTTT. The whole variable domain, remainder taken from reference TRBV28 and TRBJ2-3, is DVKVTQSSRYLVKRTGEKVFLECVQDMDHENMFWYRQDPGLGLRLIYFSYDVKMKEKGDIPEGYSVSREKKERFSLILESASTNQTSMYLCASGLGRGTDTQYFGPGTRLTVL.

Notes on this clonotype: At one end, the junction sequence differs from germline, possibly due to a read error. The chain couples TRBV6-6 to TRBJ1-1; 10 bases are a match to TRBD1. CDR3 length: 14 amino acids. The germline CDR1 and CDR2 sequences are MNHNY and SVGAGI (reference sequence). The CDR3 loop is CTSSGTGVRTGVFF. The CDR3 DNA is TGTACCAGCAGTGGGACAGGGGTAAGGACTGGAGTTTTCTTT.

Relative to its sample, this clonotype is medium-sized (0.01 to 0.1%). V gene TRBV5-1 combines with J gene TRBJ2-2, with TRBD1 as a possible D gene (5 bases). Per germline, CDR1 SGHRS and CDR2 YFSETQ. This CDR3 is built from 16 residues. Trimming took off 2 bases at V and 0 bases at J, with 11 bases between the two ends. The CDR3 nucleotides read TGCGCCAGCAGCTTACATCACAGGACGAACACCGGGGAGCTGTTTTTT. Protein sequence: CASSLHHRTNTGELFF.

Remarks on this clonotype: At one boundary the junction diverges from the germline segment, which might be a read error. The chain combines TRBV4-2 with TRBJ1-3; 7 bases agree with TRBD1. CDR1 and CDR2 from the germline V gene are LGHNA and YNFKEQ. There are 21 residues in the CDR3. The CDR3 here is CASSQEGLTGCRISSGYTIYF. DNA for the CDR3: TGTGCCAGCAGCCAAGAAGGCTTGACAGGGTGTCGTATTTCCTCTGGATACACCATATACTTT.

In this sample, this clonotype turned up a few times. The chain joins TRBV14 to TRBJ2-3; 10 positions agree with TRBD2. J lost 5 bases, V lost 7 bases, and 18 bases had no gene match. The CDR3 covers 18 residues. The germline CDR1 and CDR2 sequences are SGHDN and FVKESK. For the CDR3, the DNA is TGTGCCAGCACCCCTGGGACCAGCGGGAGGGTCTGGAGAGATACGCAGTATTTT. Encoded protein: CASTPGTSGRVWRDTQYF. Based on the CDR3 plus reference TRBV14 and TRBJ2-3, the full variable domain is EAGVTQFPSHSVIEKGQTVTLRCDPISGHDNLYWYRRVMGKEIKFLLHFVKESKQDESGMPNNRFLAERTGGTYSTLKVQPAELEDSGVYFCASTPGTSGRVWRDTQYFGPGTRLTVL.

DNA of the CDR3: TGTGCCAGCAGCCAACAACCAGCAGGCGCCGGGGAGCTGTTTTTT. This encodes CASSQQPAGAGELFF. The chain employs TRBV3-1 and TRBJ2-2; D gene unclear. V was cut by 2 bases and J by 6 bases, with 13 bases left in between. CDR1 is LGHDT and CDR2 is YNNKEL in the germline V gene (reference sequence). The CDR3 sequence is 15 residues long.

With respect to this clonotype: A much larger clone differs from this one at a single base, so this may be a read error. A read error is likely, as this CDR3 ends without the conserved phenylalanine or tryptophan. This sequence joins TRBV18 and TRBJ2-7; 12 nucleotides align to TRBD2. Germline CDR1 and CDR2: KGHSH and LQKENI. The V and J ends lost 5 bases and 7 bases, in that order; junction bases with no gene match: 9. CDR3 length equals 15 residues. Here the CDR3 DNA reads TGTGCCAGCTCATCCGCGACTAGCGGGAGAGGTGAGCAGTACTCC. Its protein is CASSSATSGRGEQYS.

Of note for this clonotype: Mismatch with germline at one junction end may stem from a read error. This chain connects TRBV4-3 to TRBJ2-2; TRBD1 aligns across 8 bases. This CDR3 has 19 residues. Germline loops: CDR1 LGHNA, CDR2 YSLEER. The DNA of the CDR3 is TGCGCCAGCAACCAAGATCCCCTGCGGACAGGGCCGAACGCCGGGGAGCTGTTTTTT. Protein sequence: CASNQDPLRTGPNAGELFF.

Regarding this clonotype: Mismatch with germline at one junction end may stem from a read error. The chain recombines TRBV11-2 with TRBJ2-3; D is undetermined. CDR3 length equals 14 residues. Germline CDR1 is SGHAT and CDR2 is FQNNGV. The CDR3 nucleotides read TGTGCCAACAGCCCCCCGGGCCGCGTAGATACGCAGTATTTT. Its translation is CANSPPGRVDTQYF.

Worth noting for this clonotype: Lacking the conserved final phenylalanine or tryptophan, this CDR3 likely reflects a read error. Because the CDR3's place on the DNA is in doubt, the DNA is left out and the CDR3 is given as listed by TCRdb. J is TRBJ2-7 and V is TRBV7-9; TRBD1 is taken as the D call from the table, unchecked against the DNA. The germline gives CDR1 SEHNR, CDR2 FQNEAQ (reference sequence). The CDR3 is 12 amino acids long, termini counted. CDR3 in amino acids: CASSLPGKEQYL.

The V and J genes are TRBV5-5 and TRBJ2-4; 15 nucleotides agree with TRBD2. The CDR3 is 19 amino acids. CDR1 SGHKS and CDR2 YYEKEE come from the germline V gene (reference sequence). The V segment lost 4 bases and the J segment 3 bases; nucleotides outside the gene matches: 11. Here the CDR3 DNA reads TGTGCCAGCAGCCCAGGACTAGCGGGAGGGCCTACTGTCAAAAACATTCAGTACTTC. This encodes CASSPGLAGGPTVKNIQYF.

About this clonotype itself: The junction departs from the called germline gene at one end, perhaps through a read error. The J gene is TRBJ2-1, the V gene TRBV25-1; 9 bases match TRBD2. The CDR3 spans 14 residues. The V gene's germline CDR1 is MGHDK and CDR2 SYGVNS. This CDR3 reads CASTAGGSYIEQLF. Here the CDR3 DNA reads TGTGCCAGTACAGCGGGAGGCTCCTACATTGAGCAGCTCTTC.

In the case of this clonotype: Since the CDR3 does not end with the conserved phenylalanine or tryptophan, this likely comes from a read error. The limits of the CDR3 on the DNA are not certain, so only TCRdb's listed CDR3 is given. This rearrangement joins TRBV30 to TRBJ1-1. The CDR3 contains 13 residues when both ends are counted. Germline values: CDR1 GTSNPN, CDR2 SVGIG (reference sequence). The chain's CDR3 is CAWRNWRNTEAFI.

A note on this clonotype: The junction departs from the called germline gene at one end, perhaps through a read error. The chain combines TRBV11-3 with TRBJ2-1, with a weak D call TRBD1 (5 bases). Germline V gene sequence: CDR1 SGHNT, CDR2 YENEEA. The CDR3 length is 14 residues. CDR3 residues: CTSSLGVSNNGQFF. Here the CDR3 DNA reads TGTACAAGCAGCTTAGGGGTCAGCAACAATGGGCAGTTCTTC.

In its sample, this clonotype was seen many times. The V gene is TRBV2, the J gene TRBJ1-5, with TRBD1 as a possible D gene (5 bases). The germline V and J ends were trimmed by 6 bases and 0 bases, with 9 bases remaining between them. CDR3 length equals 14 residues. Germline V gene sequence: CDR1 SNHLY, CDR2 FYNNEI. CDR3 amino acids: CASRDMYSNQPQHF. CDR3 nucleotide sequence: TGTGCCAGCAGGGACATGTATAGCAATCAGCCCCAGCATTTT.

This rearrangement joins TRBV12-3 or TRBV12-4 to TRBJ2-6; D is tentatively TRBD1 or TRBD2 (6 bases each). The CDR3 consists of 21 residues. The V gene lost 5 bases and the J gene lost 13 bases, with 39 bases spanning the gap. The CDR3, as DNA: TGTGCCAGCAGTCGGATCCGACTAGTCCCCGGTCGGGCCTCTGGGGGCAATGTCCTGACTTTC. Translated: CASSRIRLVPGRASGGNVLTF.

A remark on this clonotype: This CDR3 is missing its conserved last phenylalanine or tryptophan, likely due to a read error. This chain links TRBV5-1 with TRBJ2-2, with D possibly being TRBD2 (5 bases). V was clipped by 3 bases and J by 1 base, with 10 bases between them. Germline values: CDR1 SGHRS, CDR2 YFSETQ. The CDR3 runs to 15 residues. Here the CDR3 reads CASSSAGLNTGELFL. CDR3 in DNA: TGCGCCAGCAGCTCGGCGGGTTTGAACACCGGGGAGCTGTTTCTT.

A note on this clonotype: In this CDR3 the conserved last residue, phenylalanine or tryptophan, is missing, so a read error is likely. It is unclear where the CDR3 begins or ends on the DNA, so no DNA is shown, and the CDR3 is as TCRdb lists it. This chain's CDR3 is CASSSWDRGRNSPLQL. The chain employs TRBV4-3 and TRBJ1-6; the table gives TRBD1 as D, unverified against the DNA. CDR1 and CDR2 from the germline V gene are LGHNA and YSLEER. From its first to its last residue, the CDR3 has 16 amino acids.